One T cell receptor beta chain is described in this entry. No antigen is known for it. The source of the sample is a study of early T cells in non-severe SARS-CoV-2 infection. In the study overall: RNA in bulk from unsorted whole blood was sequenced, and chains were unpaired. Study results and caveats: Matching against VDJdb likely underestimated virus-specific expansions, favoring anti-spike CD8.

Individual cDNA molecules were tagged with unique molecular identifiers. From the 5' RACE reads, TCRdb called clonotypes with MiXCR, one entry per CDR3 protein. The sample holds 55,000 to 70,000 distinct CDR3 sequences; 9.5% to 15% are singletons and the top ten take roughly 1.1%. Germline V gene lookup returns CDR1 MNHEY and CDR2 SVGEGT. This CDR3 spans 13 amino acids. V lost 0 bases, J lost 10 bases, and 11 bases lay in between. The source of this sequence is an adult who was a healthcare worker with PCR-confirmed SARS-CoV-2 infection or an uninfected control (not recorded which). The donor label of this sample is uncertain. The rearrangement links TRBV6-2 or TRBV6-3 to TRBJ2-3; D not certain. The starting material was whole blood, obtained at baseline. The CDR3: CASSYSTRMAQYF. The CDR3 DNA sequence: TGTGCCAGCAGTTACTCAACTCGGATGGCGCAGTATTTT.